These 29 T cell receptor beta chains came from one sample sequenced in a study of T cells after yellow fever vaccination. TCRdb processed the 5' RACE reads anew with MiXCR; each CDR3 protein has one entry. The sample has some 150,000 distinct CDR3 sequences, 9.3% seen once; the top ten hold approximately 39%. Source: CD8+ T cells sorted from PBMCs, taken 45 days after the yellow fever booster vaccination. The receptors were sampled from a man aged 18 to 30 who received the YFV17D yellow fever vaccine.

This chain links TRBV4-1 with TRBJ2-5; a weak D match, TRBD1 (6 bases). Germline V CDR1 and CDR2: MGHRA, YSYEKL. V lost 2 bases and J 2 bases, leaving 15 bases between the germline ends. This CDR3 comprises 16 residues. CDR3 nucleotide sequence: TGCGCCAGCAGCCAAACTGTCGACAGGACGCAAGAGACCCAGTACTTC. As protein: CASSQTVDRTQETQYF.

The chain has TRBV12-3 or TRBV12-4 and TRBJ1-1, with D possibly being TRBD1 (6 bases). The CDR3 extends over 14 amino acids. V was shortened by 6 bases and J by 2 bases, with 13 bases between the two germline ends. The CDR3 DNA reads TGTGCCAGCAGAGAGACAGGTCCTAACACTGAAGCTTTCTTT. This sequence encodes CASRETGPNTEAFF.

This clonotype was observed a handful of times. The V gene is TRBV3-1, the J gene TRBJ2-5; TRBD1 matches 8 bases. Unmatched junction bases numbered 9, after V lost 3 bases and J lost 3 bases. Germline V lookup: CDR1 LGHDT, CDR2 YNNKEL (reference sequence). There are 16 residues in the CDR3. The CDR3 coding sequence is TGTGCCAGCAGCCACCCTCGGCAGGGGGCTAAAGAGACCCAGTACTTC. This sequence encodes CASSHPRQGAKETQYF.

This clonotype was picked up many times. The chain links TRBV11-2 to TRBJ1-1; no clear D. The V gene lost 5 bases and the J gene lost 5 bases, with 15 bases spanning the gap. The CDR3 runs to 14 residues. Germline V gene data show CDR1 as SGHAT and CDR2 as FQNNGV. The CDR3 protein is CASSTFPEGTEAFF. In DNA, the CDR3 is TGTGCCAGCAGCACTTTTCCAGAAGGGACTGAAGCTTTCTTT.

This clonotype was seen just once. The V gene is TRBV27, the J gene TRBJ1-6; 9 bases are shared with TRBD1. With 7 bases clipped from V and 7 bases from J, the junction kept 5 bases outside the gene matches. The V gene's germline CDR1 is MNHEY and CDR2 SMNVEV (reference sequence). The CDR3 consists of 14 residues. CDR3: CASMPGTGNSPLHF. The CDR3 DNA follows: TGTGCCAGCATGCCCGGGACAGGGAATTCACCCCTCCACTTT.

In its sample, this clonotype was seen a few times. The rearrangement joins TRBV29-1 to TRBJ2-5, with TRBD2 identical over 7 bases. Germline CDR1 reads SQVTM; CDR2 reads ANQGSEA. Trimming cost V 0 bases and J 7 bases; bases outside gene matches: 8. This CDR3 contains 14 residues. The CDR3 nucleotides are TGCAGCGTTGAAGATCGCGGGGGTGGGGTGACCCAGTACTTC. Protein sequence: CSVEDRGGGVTQYF.

The CDR3 here is CASGVRQPQHF. DNA for the CDR3: TGTGCCAGTGGGGTACGTCAGCCCCAGCATTTT. The chain recombines TRBV27 with TRBJ1-5; D gene unclear. CDR1 and CDR2 from the germline V gene are MNHEY and SMNVEV (reference sequence). The CDR3 runs 11 residues. The V end was cut by 9 bases, the J end by 6 bases, with 9 bases between.

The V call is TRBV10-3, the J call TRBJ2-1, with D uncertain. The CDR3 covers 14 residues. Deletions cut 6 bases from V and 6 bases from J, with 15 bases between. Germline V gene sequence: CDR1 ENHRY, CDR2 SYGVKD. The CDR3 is CAISPNTGVNEQFF. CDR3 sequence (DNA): TGTGCCATCAGCCCCAACACTGGAGTCAATGAGCAGTTCTTC.

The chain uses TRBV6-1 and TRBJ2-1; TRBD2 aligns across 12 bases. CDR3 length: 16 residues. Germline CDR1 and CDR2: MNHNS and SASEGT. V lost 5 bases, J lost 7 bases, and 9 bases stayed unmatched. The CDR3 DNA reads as TGTGCCAGCAGTCGAAGGGCTAGCGGGGGGGCGAATGAGCAGTTCTTC. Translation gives CASSRRASGGANEQFF.

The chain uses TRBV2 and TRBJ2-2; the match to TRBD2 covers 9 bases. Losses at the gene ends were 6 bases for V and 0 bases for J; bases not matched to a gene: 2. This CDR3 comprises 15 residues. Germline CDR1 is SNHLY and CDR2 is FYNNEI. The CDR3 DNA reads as TGTGCCAGCAGCGGACTAGCGTCGAACACCGGGGAGCTGTTTTTT. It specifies CASSGLASNTGELFF.

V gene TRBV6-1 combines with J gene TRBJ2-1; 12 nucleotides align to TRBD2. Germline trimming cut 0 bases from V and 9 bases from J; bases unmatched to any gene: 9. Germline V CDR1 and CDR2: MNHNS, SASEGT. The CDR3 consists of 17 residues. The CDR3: CASSEARLAGGTVEQFF. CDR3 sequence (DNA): TGTGCCAGCAGTGAAGCTAGGCTAGCGGGGGGGACTGTTGAGCAGTTCTTC.

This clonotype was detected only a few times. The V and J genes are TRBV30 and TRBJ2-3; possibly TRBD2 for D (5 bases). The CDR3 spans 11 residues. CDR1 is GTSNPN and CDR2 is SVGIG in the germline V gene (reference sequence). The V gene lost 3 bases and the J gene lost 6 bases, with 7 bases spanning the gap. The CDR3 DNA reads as TGTGCCTGGAGCCCGGGGGATACGCAGTATTTT. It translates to CAWSPGDTQYF. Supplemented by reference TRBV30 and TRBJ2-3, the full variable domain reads SQTIHQWPATLVQPVGSPLSLECTVEGTSNPNLYWYRQAAGRGLQLLFYSVGIGQISSEVPQNLSASRPQDRQFILSSKKLLLSDSGFYLCAWSPGDTQYFGPGTRLTVL.

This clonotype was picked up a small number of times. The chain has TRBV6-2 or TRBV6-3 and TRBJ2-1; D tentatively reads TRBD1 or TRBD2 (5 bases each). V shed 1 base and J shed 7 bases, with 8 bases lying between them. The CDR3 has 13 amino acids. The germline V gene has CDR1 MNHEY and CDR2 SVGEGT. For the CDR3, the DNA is TGTGCCAGCAGTTACTTGAGGGGTAATGAGCAGTTCTTC. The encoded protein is CASSYLRGNEQFF.

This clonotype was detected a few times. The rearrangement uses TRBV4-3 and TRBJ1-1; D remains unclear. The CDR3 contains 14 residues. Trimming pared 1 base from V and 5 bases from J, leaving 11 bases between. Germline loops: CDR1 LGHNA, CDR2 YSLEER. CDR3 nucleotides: TGCGCCAGCAGCCAAGCGGACTCTAGGACTGAAGCTTTCTTT. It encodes CASSQADSRTEAFF.

In DNA, the CDR3 is TGCGCCAGCAGCCAAGCACAGTTTTACGGAACTGAAGCTTTCTTT. This codes for CASSQAQFYGTEAFF. The V call is TRBV4-1, the J call TRBJ1-1; D is uncertain. V gave up 1 base and J gave up 5 bases, with 14 bases separating them. CDR1 and CDR2 (germline): MGHRA, YSYEKL. CDR3 length: 15 residues.

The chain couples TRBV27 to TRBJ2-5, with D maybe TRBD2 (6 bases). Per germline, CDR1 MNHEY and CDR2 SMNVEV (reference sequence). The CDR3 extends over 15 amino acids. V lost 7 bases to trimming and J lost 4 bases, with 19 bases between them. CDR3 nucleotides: TGTGCCAGCAAAAGACTAGTAACGGGTCCAGAGACCCAGTACTTC. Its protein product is CASKRLVTGPETQYF.

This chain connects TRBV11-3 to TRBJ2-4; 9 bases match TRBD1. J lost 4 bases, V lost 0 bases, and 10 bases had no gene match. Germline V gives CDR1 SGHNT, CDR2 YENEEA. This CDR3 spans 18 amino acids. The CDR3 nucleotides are TGTGCCAGCAGCTTAGATCAATGGCTGGACAGGGGTAAAAACATTCAGTACTTC. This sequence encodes CASSLDQWLDRGKNIQYF.

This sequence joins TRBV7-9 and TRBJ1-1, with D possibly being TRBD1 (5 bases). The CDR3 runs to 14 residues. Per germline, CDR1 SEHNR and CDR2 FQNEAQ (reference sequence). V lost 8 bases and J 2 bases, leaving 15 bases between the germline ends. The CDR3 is CASWGGGRNTEAFF. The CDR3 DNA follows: TGTGCCAGCTGGGGTGGGGGGAGAAACACTGAAGCTTTCTTT. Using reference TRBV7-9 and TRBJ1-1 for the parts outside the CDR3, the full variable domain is DTGVSQNPRHKITKRGQNVTFRCDPISEHNRLYWYRQTLGQGPEFLTYFQNEAQLEKSRLLSDRFSAERPKGSFSTLEIQRTEQGDSAMYLCASWGGGRNTEAFFGQGTRLTVV.

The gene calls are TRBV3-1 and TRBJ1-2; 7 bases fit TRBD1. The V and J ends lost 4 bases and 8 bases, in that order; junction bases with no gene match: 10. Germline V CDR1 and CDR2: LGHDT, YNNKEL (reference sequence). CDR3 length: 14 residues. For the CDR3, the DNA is TGTGCCAGCAGCCGCAAGACAGGGACGGAAGGCTACACCTTC. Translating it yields CASSRKTGTEGYTF.

In nucleotides, the CDR3 is TGCGCCAGCAGCCAAGATTTTGGACTTTCCAATCAGCCCCAGCATTTT. Encoded protein: CASSQDFGLSNQPQHF. The chain carries TRBV4-3 and TRBJ1-5; D is uncertain. V was trimmed by 0 bases and J by 3 bases, leaving 12 bases between them. In germline, CDR1 is LGHNA, CDR2 YSLEER. The CDR3 contains 16 residues.

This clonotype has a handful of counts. The CDR3 loop reads CASSEGLGGSNQPQHF. CDR3 DNA sequence: TGTGCCAGCAGTGAAGGGTTAGGAGGGTCCAATCAGCCCCAGCATTTT. The V gene is TRBV6-1, the J gene TRBJ1-5, with D hard to call. The V gene's germline CDR1 is MNHNS and CDR2 SASEGT. Deletions cut 1 base from V and 3 bases from J, with 13 bases between. CDR3 length: 16 residues.

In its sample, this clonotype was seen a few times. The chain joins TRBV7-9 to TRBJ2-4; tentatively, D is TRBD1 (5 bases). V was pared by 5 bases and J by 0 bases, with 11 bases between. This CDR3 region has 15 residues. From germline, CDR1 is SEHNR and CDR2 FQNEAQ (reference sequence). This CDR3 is CASSRGHPAKNIQYF. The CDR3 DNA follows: TGTGCCAGCAGCCGAGGACACCCAGCCAAAAACATTCAGTACTTC. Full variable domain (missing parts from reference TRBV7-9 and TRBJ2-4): DTGVSQNPRHKITKRGQNVTFRCDPISEHNRLYWYRQTLGQGPEFLTYFQNEAQLEKSRLLSDRFSAERPKGSFSTLEIQRTEQGDSAMYLCASSRGHPAKNIQYFGAGTRLSVL.

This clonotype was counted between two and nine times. DNA for the CDR3: TGCAGTGCTAGAGCCGGTAATGAAGCTTTCTTT. Translation gives CSARAGNEAFF. The chain carries TRBV20-1 and TRBJ1-1; D remains ambiguous. The V end lost 1 base, the J end lost 7 bases, and 7 bases lay between the germline ends. Germline V lookup: CDR1 DFQATT, CDR2 SNEGSKA (reference sequence). The CDR3 runs 11 residues.

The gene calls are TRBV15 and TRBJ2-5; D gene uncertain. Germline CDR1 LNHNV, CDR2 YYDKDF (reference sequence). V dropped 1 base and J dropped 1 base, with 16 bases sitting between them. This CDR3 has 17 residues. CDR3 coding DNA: TGTGCCACCAGCAGAGTGGTCGCGCAACCGTCCCAAGAGACCCAGTACTTC. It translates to CATSRVVAQPSQETQYF. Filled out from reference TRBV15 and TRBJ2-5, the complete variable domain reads DAMVIQNPRYQVTQFGKPVTLSCSQTLNHNVMYWYQQKSSQAPKLLFHYYDKDFNNEADTPDNFQSRRPNTSFCFLDIRSPGLGDTAMYLCATSRVVAQPSQETQYFGPGTRLLVL.

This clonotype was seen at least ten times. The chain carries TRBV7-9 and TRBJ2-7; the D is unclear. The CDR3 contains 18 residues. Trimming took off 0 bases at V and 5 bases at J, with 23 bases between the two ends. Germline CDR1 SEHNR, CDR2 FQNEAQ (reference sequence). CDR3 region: CASSLALVVGPSYHEQYF. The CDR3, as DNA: TGTGCCAGCAGCTTAGCTTTGGTTGTCGGCCCCTCATATCACGAGCAGTACTTC.

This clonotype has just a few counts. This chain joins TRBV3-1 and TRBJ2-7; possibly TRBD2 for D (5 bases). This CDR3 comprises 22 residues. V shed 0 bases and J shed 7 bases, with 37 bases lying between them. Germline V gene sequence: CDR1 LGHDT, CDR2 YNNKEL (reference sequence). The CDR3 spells CASSQEMEYSRSSHHTLLEQYF. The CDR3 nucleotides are TGTGCCAGCAGCCAAGAAATGGAGTACAGTCGGTCTAGCCATCATACCCTTTTGGAGCAGTACTTC.

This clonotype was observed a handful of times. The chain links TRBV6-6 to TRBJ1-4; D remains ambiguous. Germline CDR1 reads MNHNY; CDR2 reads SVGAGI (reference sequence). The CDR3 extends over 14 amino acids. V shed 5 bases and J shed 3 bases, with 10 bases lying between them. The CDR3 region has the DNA TGTGCCAGCAGTAAGGGTCTCCCTAATGAAAAACTGTTTTTT. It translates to CASSKGLPNEKLFF.

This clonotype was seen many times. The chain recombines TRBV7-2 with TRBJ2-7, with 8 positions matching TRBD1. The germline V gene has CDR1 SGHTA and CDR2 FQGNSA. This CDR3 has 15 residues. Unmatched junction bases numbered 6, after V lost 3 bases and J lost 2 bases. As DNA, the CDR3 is TGTGCCAGCAGCTTCCTCAGGGGGCATGCCTACGAGCAGTACTTC. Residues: CASSFLRGHAYEQYF.

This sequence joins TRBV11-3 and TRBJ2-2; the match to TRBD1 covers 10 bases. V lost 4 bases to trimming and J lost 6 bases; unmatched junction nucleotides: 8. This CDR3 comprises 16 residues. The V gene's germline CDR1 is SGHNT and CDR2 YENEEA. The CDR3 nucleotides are TGTGCCAGCAGCTCCAGAGACAGGGGGCAGGCCGGGGAGCTGTTTTTT. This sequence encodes CASSSRDRGQAGELFF. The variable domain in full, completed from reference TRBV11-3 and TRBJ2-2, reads EAGVVQSPRYKIIEKKQPVAFWCNPISGHNTLYWYLQNLGQGPELLIRYENEEAVDDSQLPKDRFSAERLKGVDSTLKIQPAELGDSAVYLCASSSRDRGQAGELFFGEGSRLTVL.